The source of this T cell receptor beta chain is a study of T cells in Graves' hyperthyroidism and ophthalmopathy. Study-level results: Blood held most thyroid clonotypes expanded above 0.001 frequency. Ophthalmopathy cases were set apart from stable hyperthyroidism by a 13 V-J model. Onset of ophthalmopathy came a median approximately 6.5 months after the model predicted it.

The authors obtained PBMCs from about 9.5 ml of fresh peripheral blood. What was amplified from RNA transcripts were TCR beta CDR3 regions. A set of HTBI primers served as the primers for a first-round RT-PCR of the TCR CDR3. Each CDR3 protein gets one entry after TCRdb re-called the multiplex PCR reads with MiXCR. The repertoire consists of about 420,000 distinct CDR3 sequences, with 12% to 15% occurring once and the leading ten covering 5% to 6%. This clonotype has ten or more counts. Its antigen remains unidentified. The CDR3 is 16 amino acids. With 3 bases clipped from V and 4 bases from J, the junction kept 8 bases outside the gene matches. CDR1 is MDHEN and CDR2 is SYDVKM in the germline V gene.

This receptor was obtained from a woman aged 18-29 years with Graves' hyperthyroidism. The chain employs TRBV28 and TRBJ2-7, with TRBD2 matching 11 bases. The specimen was blood. Written as DNA, the CDR3 is TGTGCCAGCAGTTTTGGTGTTACTAGCGGGAGTTACGAGCAGTACTTC. This codes for CASSFGVTSGSYEQYF.